Listed here are 14 T cell receptor beta chains from one sample, sequenced in a study of cytomegalovirus exposure and HLA in healthy donors. The PCR used 60 Vbeta and 13 Jbeta primers. Assay used: immunoSEQ multiplex PCR; TCRdb lists only in-frame clones, some missing. This sample carries roughly 110,000 clones, less than 85% of them seen once, and the ten largest clones take roughly 3.7%. Sequences were obtained from PBMCs. These receptors all stem from a man aged 55 to 70 in good health and CMV-seronegative.

The chain carries TRBV27 and TRBJ1-4, with TRBD1 as a possible D gene (6 bases). V was cut by 4 bases and J by 7 bases, with 13 bases left in between. Per germline, CDR1 MNHEY and CDR2 SMNVEV (reference sequence). CDR3 length: 14 residues. Written as DNA, the CDR3 is TGTGCCAGCAGTTCAGGGACAATAAGTGAAAAACTGTTTTTT. Residues: CASSSGTISEKLFF.

This clone appeared a few times. This chain links TRBV5-6 with TRBJ2-5; D unresolved. Trimming left V 2 bases short and J 0 bases short, with 14 bases between. The CDR3 extends over 16 amino acids. CDR1 is SGHDT, CDR2 YYEEEE, per germline. The CDR3 sequence: CASSFPPRPDQETQYF. The DNA of the CDR3 is TGTGCCAGCAGCTTCCCCCCACGCCCGGACCAAGAGACCCAGTACTTC.

The chain uses TRBV7-2 and TRBJ2-7; no definite D call. CDR3 length equals 12 residues. Germline CDR1 is SGHTA and CDR2 is FQGNSA. Deletions cut 2 bases from V and 2 bases from J, with 4 bases between. The CDR3 DNA reads as TGTGCCAGCAGCTTAATCGCCTACGAGCAGTACTTC. Amino acid sequence: CASSLIAYEQYF.

The chain uses TRBV15 and TRBJ1-4, with D possibly being TRBD1 (6 bases). V lost 0 bases and J 8 bases, leaving 13 bases between the germline ends. Looked up from germline, CDR1 is LNHNV and CDR2 is YYDKDF (reference sequence). The CDR3 is 15 amino acids. The CDR3 sequence: CATSRDGGGAEKLFF. The CDR3 DNA reads TGTGCCACCAGCAGAGATGGGGGGGGCGCGGAAAAACTGTTTTTT. Full variable domain (outside the CDR3, taken from reference TRBV15 and TRBJ1-4): DAMVIQNPRYQVTQFGKPVTLSCSQTLNHNVMYWYQQKSSQAPKLLFHYYDKDFNNEADTPDNFQSRRPNTSFCFLDIRSPGLGDTAMYLCATSRDGGGAEKLFFGSGTQLSVL.

The V call is TRBV5-4, the J call TRBJ2-5, with TRBD2 identical over 7 bases. CDR1 and CDR2 from the germline V gene are SGHNT and YYREEE (reference sequence). V was clipped by 1 base and J by 5 bases; unmatched bases: 8. The CDR3 contains 15 residues. CDR3 DNA: TGTGCCAGCAGCTTGAGGCTAGCGGACCCTGAGACCCAGTACTTC. Translated: CASSLRLADPETQYF.

The chain links TRBV9 to TRBJ2-5, with TRBD1 matching over 7 bases. V lost 0 bases, J lost 5 bases, and 10 bases stayed unmatched. The CDR3 is made up of 16 amino acids. Per germline, CDR1 SGDLS and CDR2 YYNGEE. The CDR3 is CASSVGVTGFVETQYF. CDR3 DNA: TGTGCCAGCAGCGTAGGAGTGACAGGGTTTGTGGAGACCCAGTACTTC.

The chain combines TRBV28 with TRBJ1-6, with 7 bases that match TRBD1. Trimming cost V 5 bases and J 14 bases; bases outside gene matches: 9. Germline V gives CDR1 MDHEN, CDR2 SYDVKM. This CDR3 contains 13 residues. CDR3: CASSPGTARALHF. In DNA form, the CDR3 reads TGTGCCAGCAGTCCAGGGACAGCCCGTGCCCTCCACTTT.

V is TRBV13 and J is TRBJ1-6; possible D gene TRBD1, 5 bases. The CDR3 consists of 18 residues. The V and J ends lost 5 bases and 0 bases respectively, with 17 bases between them. The germline V gene encodes CDR1 PRHDT and CDR2 FYEKMQ (reference sequence). The CDR3 region is CASSGGVGGYSYNSPLHF. CDR3 nucleotides: TGTGCCAGCAGCGGAGGGGTTGGCGGATACTCCTATAATTCACCCCTCCACTTT.

The rearrangement joins TRBV7-9 to TRBJ2-2, with D perhaps TRBD2 (5 bases). V shed 5 bases and J shed 0 bases, with 13 bases lying between them. In germline, CDR1 is SEHNR, CDR2 FQNEAQ (reference sequence). There are 16 residues in the CDR3. The CDR3 DNA sequence: TGTGCCAGCAGCCCCACCGGGATAGCGAACACCGGGGAGCTGTTTTTT. Its protein product is CASSPTGIANTGELFF.

This chain joins TRBV19 and TRBJ2-3, with 9 bases lining up with TRBD2. This CDR3 spans 15 amino acids. Looked up from germline, CDR1 is LNHDA and CDR2 is SQIVND (reference sequence). Unmatched junction bases numbered 5, after V lost 3 bases and J lost 4 bases. In DNA, the CDR3 is TGTGCCAGTAGTATGAAGGGACTAGCAGCAGATACGCAGTATTTT. Its protein is CASSMKGLAADTQYF.

This clone was found once. The chain employs TRBV28 and TRBJ1-2; 8 nucleotides align to TRBD1. There are 14 residues in the CDR3. The germline V gene encodes CDR1 MDHEN and CDR2 SYDVKM. With 6 bases clipped from V and 4 bases from J, the junction kept 7 bases outside the gene matches. The CDR3 DNA follows: TGTGCCAGCAGGCCGACAGGGGAGATCTATGGCTACACCTTC. It encodes CASRPTGEIYGYTF.

This clone was seen only a few times. This sequence joins TRBV2 and TRBJ1-6, with D perhaps matching TRBD1 (6 bases). The CDR3 is 15 amino acids. V lost 7 bases, J lost 0 bases, and 10 bases lay in between. The germline V gene encodes CDR1 SNHLY and CDR2 FYNNEI. In nucleotides, the CDR3 is TGTGCCAGCATAGGGACAAACTCCTATAATTCACCCCTCCACTTT. Amino acid sequence: CASIGTNSYNSPLHF.

Only a few counts were recorded for this clone. The CDR3 loop is CAWSPPQGIYEQYF. The CDR3, as DNA: TGTGCCTGGAGTCCCCCACAGGGGATCTACGAGCAGTACTTC. The J gene is TRBJ2-7, the V gene TRBV30, with 7 bases matching TRBD1. V dropped 2 bases and J dropped 3; count of bases not matched to a gene: 7. The CDR3 has 14 residues. Per germline, CDR1 GTSNPN and CDR2 SVGIG (reference sequence).

The chain combines TRBV9 with TRBJ2-3; TRBD2 aligns across 11 bases. Trimming took 1 base from V and 4 from J; bases not matched to a gene: 2. Germline V gene sequence: CDR1 SGDLS, CDR2 YYNGEE. The CDR3 is 15 amino acids. In DNA, the CDR3 is TGTGCCAGCAGCGTACTAGCGGGGGGCCCAGATACGCAGTATTTT. Residues: CASSVLAGGPDTQYF. Full variable domain (rest looked up from reference TRBV9 and TRBJ2-3): DSGVTQTPKHLITATGQRVTLRCSPRSGDLSVYWYQQSLDQGLQFLIQYYNGEERAKGNILERFSAQQFPDLHSELNLSSLELGDSALYFCASSVLAGGPDTQYFGPGTRLTVL.